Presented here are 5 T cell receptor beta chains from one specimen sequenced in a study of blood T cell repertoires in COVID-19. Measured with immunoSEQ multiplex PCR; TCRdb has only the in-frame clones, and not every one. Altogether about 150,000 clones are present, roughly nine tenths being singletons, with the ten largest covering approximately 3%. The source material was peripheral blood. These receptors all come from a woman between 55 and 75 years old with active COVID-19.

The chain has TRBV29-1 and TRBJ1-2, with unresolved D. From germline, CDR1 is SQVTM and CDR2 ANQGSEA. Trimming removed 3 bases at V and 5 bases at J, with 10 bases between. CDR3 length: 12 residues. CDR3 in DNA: TGCAGCGTTGATGTAGGAGGGTATGGCTACACCTTC. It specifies CSVDVGGYGYTF.

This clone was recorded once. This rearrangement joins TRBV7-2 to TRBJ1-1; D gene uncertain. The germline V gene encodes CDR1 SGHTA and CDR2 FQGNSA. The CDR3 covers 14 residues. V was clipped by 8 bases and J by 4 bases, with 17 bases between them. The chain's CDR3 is CASERARTGTEAFF. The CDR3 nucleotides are TGTGCCAGCGAGCGAGCTCGAACGGGCACTGAAGCTTTCTTT.

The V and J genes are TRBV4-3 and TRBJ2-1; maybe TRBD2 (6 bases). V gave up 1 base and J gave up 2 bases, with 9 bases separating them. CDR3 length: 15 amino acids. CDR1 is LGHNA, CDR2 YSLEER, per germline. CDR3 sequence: CASSQGRRAYNEQFF. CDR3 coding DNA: TGCGCCAGCAGCCAAGGACGGAGGGCCTACAATGAGCAGTTCTTC.

The CDR3 loop is CASSLTTSGETQYF. CDR3 sequence (DNA): TGTGCCAGCAGCTTGACGACTAGTGGTGAGACCCAGTACTTC. This sequence joins TRBV5-5 and TRBJ2-5; weak D call: TRBD2 (6 bases). Trimming took 1 base from V and 5 from J, leaving 12 bases between them. The germline gives CDR1 SGHKS, CDR2 YYEKEE (reference sequence). The CDR3 is 14 amino acids.

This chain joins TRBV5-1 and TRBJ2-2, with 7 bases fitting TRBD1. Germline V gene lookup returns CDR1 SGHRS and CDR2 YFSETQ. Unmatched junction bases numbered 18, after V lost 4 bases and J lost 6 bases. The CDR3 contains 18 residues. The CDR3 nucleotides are TGCGCCAGCAGCCTGCGGACAGGCCAACAAACCCCCTCCGGGGAGCTGTTTTTT. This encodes CASSLRTGQQTPSGELFF.